This TCR beta chain stems from a study of blood T cells in healthy people across ages. Together with a sample-barcoded 5' primer, a J-beta primer mix was included in a second PCR lasting about 7 to 12 cycles. TCRdb ran MiXCR on the 5' RACE reads and lists one entry per CDR3 protein. The sample lists about 1.5 million distinct CDR3 sequences, 35% to 45% occurring once. This clonotype came up a few times. No antigen is known for it. Study outcomes and limitations: More naive CD4+ cells and higher diversity marked long-lived donors relative to aged donors.

The junction had 14 bases not matched to a gene; V was cut back by 7 bases and J by 8 bases. The CDR3 runs to 15 residues. Total RNA amounts of at least 6 micrograms were extracted per sample. The source of this sequence is a woman between 18 and 30 years old in good health. The sample taken for sequencing was blood. This chain joins TRBV12-3 or TRBV12-4 and TRBJ2-1, with 7 bases lining up with TRBD2. CDR3 nucleotides: TGTGCCAGCACCTTTATGGGATCTCGGGGGGATGAGCAGTTCTTC. Amino acid sequence: CASTFMGSRGDEQFF.